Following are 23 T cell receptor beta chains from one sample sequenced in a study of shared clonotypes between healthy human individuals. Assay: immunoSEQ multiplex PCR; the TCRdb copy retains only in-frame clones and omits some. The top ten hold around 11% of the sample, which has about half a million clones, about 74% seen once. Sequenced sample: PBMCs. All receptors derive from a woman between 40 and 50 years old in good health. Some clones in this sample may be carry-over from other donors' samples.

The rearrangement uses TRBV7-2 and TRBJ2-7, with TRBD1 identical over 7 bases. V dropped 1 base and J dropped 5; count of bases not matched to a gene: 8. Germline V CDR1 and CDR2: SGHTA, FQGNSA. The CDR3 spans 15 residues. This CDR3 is CASSLEGTTGHEQYF. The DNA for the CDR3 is TGTGCCAGCAGCTTAGAGGGGACGACAGGGCACGAGCAGTACTTC.

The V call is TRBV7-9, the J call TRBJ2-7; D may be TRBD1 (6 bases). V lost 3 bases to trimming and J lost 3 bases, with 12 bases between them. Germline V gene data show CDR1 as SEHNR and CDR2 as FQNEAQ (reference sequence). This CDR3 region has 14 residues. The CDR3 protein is CASSLAGERYEQYF. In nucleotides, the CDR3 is TGTGCCAGCAGCTTGGCAGGGGAACGCTACGAGCAGTACTTC. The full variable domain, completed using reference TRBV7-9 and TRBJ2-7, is DTGVSQNPRHKITKRGQNVTFRCDPISEHNRLYWYRQTLGQGPEFLTYFQNEAQLEKSRLLSDRFSAERPKGSFSTLEIQRTEQGDSAMYLCASSLAGERYEQYFGPGTRLTVT.

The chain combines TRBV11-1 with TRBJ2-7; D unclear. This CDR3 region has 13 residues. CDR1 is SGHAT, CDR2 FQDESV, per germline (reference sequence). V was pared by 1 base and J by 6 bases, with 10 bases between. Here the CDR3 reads CASSLELGLEQYF. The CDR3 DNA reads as TGTGCCAGCAGCTTAGAGTTGGGCCTCGAGCAGTACTTC.

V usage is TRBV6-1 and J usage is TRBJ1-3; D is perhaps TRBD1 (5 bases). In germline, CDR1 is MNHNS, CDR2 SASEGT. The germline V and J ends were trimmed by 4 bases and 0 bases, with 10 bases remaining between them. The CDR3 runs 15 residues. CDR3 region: CASSGPRVSGNTIYF. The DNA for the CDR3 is TGTGCCAGCAGTGGCCCCAGGGTCTCTGGAAACACCATATATTTT.

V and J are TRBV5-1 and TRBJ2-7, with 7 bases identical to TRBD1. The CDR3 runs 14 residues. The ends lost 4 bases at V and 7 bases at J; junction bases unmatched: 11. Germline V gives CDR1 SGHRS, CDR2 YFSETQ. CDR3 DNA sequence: TGCGCCAGCAGCCCCCCGGGACAGAAGTGGGAGCAGTACTTC. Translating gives CASSPPGQKWEQYF.

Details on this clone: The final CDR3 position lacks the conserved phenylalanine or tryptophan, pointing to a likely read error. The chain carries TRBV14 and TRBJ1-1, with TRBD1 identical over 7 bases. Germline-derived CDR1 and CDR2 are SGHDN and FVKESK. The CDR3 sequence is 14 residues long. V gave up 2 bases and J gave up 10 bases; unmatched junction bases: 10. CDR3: CASSQTDRVRGAFL. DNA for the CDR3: TGTGCCAGCAGCCAAACTGACAGGGTAAGAGGAGCTTTCCTT.

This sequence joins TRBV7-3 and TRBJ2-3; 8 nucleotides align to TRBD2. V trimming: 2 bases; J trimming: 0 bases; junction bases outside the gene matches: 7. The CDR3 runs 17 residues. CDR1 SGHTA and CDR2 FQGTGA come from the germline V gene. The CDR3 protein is CASSLLGGRYSTDTQYF. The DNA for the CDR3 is TGTGCCAGCAGCTTACTGGGCGGGAGGTATAGCACAGATACGCAGTATTTT.

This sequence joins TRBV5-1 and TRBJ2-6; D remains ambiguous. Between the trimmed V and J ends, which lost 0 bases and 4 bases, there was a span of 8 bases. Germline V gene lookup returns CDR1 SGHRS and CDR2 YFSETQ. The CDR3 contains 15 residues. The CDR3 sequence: CASSLGRYGANVLTF. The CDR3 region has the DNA TGCGCCAGCAGCTTGGGAAGGTACGGGGCCAACGTCCTGACTTTC. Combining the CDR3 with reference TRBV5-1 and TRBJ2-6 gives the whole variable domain KAGVTQTPRYLIKTRGQQVTLSCSPISGHRSVSWYQQTPGQGLQFLFEYFSETQRNKGNFPGRFSGRQFSNSRSEMNVSTLELGDSALYLCASSLGRYGANVLTFGAGSRLTVL.

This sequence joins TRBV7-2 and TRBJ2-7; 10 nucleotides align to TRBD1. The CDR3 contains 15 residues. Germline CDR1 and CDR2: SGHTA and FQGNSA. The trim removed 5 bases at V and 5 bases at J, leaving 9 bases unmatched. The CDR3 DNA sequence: TGTGCCAGCAGCCTATGGGGGACAGGGGTGGACGAGCAGTACTTC. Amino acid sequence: CASSLWGTGVDEQYF.

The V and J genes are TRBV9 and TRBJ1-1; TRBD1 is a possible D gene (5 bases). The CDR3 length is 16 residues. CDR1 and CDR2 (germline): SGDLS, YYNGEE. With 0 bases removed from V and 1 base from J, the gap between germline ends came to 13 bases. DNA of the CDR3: TGTGCCAGCAGCGTAGGGTCTCAAGGGGAGAACACTGAAGCTTTCTTT. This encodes CASSVGSQGENTEAFF.

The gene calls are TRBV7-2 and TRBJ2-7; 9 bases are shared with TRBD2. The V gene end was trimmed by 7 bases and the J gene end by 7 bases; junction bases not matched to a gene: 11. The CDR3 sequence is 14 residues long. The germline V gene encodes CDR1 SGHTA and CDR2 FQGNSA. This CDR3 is CASTWASGTREQYF. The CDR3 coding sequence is TGTGCCAGCACGTGGGCTAGCGGGACTCGGGAGCAGTACTTC.

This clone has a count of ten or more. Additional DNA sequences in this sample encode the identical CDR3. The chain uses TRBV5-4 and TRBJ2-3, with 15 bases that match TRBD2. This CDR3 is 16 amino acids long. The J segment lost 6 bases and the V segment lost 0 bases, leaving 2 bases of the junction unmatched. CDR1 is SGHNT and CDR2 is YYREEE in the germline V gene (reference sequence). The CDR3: CASSLGTSGRADTQYF. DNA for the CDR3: TGTGCCAGCAGCTTGGGGACTAGCGGGAGGGCGGATACGCAGTATTTT.

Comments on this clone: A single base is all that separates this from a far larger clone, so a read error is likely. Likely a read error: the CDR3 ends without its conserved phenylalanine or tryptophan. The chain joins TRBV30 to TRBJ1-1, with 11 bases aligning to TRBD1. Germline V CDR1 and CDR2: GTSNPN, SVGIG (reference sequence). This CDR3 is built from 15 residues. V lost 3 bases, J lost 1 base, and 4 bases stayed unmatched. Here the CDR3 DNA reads TGTGCCTGGAGCGCAGGACAGGGGGCGAACACTGAAGCTTTCCTT. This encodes CAWSAGQGANTEAFL.

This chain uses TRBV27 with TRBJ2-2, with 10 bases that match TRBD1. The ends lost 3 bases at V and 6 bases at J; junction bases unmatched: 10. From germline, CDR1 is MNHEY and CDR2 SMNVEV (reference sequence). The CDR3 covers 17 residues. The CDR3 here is CASSFWPGQGSPGELFF. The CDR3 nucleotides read TGTGCCAGCAGTTTTTGGCCGGGACAGGGGTCCCCCGGGGAGCTGTTTTTT.

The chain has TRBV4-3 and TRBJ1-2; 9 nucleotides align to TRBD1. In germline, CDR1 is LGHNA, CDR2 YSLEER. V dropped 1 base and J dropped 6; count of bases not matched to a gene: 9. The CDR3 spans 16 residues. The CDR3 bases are TGCGCCAGCAGCCAAGGGACCCCGGGACAGGGACATGGCTACACCTTC. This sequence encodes CASSQGTPGQGHGYTF.

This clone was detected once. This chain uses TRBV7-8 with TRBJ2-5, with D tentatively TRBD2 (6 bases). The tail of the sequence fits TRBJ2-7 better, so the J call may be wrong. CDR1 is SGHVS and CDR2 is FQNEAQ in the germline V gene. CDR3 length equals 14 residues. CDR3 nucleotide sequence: TGTGCCAGCAGCTTGGGCGGGGATGTATACGAGCAGTACTTC. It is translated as CASSLGGDVYEQYF.

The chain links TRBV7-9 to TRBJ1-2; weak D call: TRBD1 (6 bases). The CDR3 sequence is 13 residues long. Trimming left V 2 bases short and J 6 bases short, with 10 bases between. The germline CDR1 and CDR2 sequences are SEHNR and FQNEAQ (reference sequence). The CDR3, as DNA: TGTGCCAGCAGCTTAAATGCAGGGGATGGCTACACCTTC. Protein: CASSLNAGDGYTF. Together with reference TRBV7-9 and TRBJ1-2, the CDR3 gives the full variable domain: DTGVSQNPRHKITKRGQNVTFRCDPISEHNRLYWYRQTLGQGPEFLTYFQNEAQLEKSRLLSDRFSAERPKGSFSTLEIQRTEQGDSAMYLCASSLNAGDGYTFGSGTRLTVV.

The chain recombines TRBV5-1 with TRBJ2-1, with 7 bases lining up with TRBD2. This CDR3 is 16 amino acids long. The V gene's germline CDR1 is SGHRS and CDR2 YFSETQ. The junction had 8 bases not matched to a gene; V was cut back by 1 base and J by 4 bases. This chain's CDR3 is CASSLLSSGPYNEQFF. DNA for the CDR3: TGCGCCAGCAGCTTGTTGAGTAGCGGGCCTTACAATGAGCAGTTCTTC.

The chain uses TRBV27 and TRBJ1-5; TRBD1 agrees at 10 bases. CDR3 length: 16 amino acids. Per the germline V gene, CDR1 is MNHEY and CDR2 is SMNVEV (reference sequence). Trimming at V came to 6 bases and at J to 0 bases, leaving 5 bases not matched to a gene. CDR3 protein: CASRRQGAASNQPQHF. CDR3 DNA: TGTGCCAGCAGAAGACAGGGGGCGGCTAGCAATCAGCCCCAGCATTTT.

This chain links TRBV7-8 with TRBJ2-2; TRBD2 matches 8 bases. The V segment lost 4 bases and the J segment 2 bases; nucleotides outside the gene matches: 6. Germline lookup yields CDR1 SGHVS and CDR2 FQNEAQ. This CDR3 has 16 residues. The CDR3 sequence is CASSSVAGLNTGELFF. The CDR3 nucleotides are TGTGCCAGCAGCTCCGTAGCGGGACTTAACACCGGGGAGCTGTTTTTT.

The CDR3: CASSLEHTSYNEQFF. The CDR3, as DNA: TGTGCCAGCAGCTTAGAACATACATCCTACAATGAGCAGTTCTTC. V usage is TRBV11-1 and J usage is TRBJ2-1; D remains ambiguous. The CDR3 contains 15 residues. Germline CDR1 reads SGHAT; CDR2 reads FQDESV (reference sequence). Trimming stripped 1 base from V and 1 base from J, with 8 bases between.

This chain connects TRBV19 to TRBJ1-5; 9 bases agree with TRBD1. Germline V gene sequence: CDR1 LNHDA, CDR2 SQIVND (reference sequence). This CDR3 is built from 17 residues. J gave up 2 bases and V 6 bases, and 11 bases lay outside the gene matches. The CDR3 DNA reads TGTGCCAGTAGAGTTACAGGGGGCGCAGGGGGCAATCAGCCCCAGCATTTT. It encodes CASRVTGGAGGNQPQHF.

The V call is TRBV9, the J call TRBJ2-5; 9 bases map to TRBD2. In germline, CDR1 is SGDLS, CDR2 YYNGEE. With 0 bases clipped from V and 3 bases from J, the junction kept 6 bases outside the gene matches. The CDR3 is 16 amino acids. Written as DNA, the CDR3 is TGTGCCAGCAGCGTAGGCGCTAGCGGGACTGAAGAGACCCAGTACTTC. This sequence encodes CASSVGASGTEETQYF.